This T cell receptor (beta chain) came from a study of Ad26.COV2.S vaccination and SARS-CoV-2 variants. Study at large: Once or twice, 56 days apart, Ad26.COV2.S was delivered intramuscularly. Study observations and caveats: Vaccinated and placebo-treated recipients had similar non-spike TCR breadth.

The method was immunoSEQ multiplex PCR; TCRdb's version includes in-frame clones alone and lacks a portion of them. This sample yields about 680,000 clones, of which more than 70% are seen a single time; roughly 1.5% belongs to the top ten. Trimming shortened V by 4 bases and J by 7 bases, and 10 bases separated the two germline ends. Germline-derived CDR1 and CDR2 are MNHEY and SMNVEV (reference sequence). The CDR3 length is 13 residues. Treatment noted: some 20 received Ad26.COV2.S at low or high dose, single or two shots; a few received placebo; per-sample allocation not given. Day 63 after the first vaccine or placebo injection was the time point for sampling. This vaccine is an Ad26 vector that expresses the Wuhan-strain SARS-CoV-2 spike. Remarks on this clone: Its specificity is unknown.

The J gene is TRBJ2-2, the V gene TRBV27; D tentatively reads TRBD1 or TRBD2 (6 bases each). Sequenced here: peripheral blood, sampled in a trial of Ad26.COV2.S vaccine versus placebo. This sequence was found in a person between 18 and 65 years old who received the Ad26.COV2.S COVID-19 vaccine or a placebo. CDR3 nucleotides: TGTGCCAGCAGTTGGGGGGCGGGCGGGGAGCTGTTTTTT. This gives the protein CASSWGAGGELFF.